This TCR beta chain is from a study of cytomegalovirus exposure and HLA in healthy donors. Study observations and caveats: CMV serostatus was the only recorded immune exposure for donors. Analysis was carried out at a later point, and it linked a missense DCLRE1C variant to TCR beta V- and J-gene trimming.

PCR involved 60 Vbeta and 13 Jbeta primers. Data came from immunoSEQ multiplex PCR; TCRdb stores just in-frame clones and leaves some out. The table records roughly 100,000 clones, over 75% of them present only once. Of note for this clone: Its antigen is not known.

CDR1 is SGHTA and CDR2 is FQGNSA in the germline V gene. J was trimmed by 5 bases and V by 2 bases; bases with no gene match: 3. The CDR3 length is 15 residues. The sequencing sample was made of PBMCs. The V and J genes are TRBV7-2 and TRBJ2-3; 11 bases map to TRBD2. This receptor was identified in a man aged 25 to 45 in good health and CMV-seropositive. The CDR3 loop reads CASSLLGLAGDTQYF. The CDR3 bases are TGTGCCAGCAGCTTACTCGGACTAGCGGGAGATACGCAGTATTTT.